This paragraph covers one T cell receptor beta chain sequence. The sample belongs to a study of control samples from healthy donors and cancer patients. Profiled with immunoSEQ multiplex PCR; TCRdb holds only in-frame clones, not every one. The sample records approximately 100,000 clones, more than 75% being singletons. The germline CDR1 and CDR2 sequences are WNHNN and SYGVQD (reference sequence). V lost 2 bases and J lost 1, with 5 bases in between. This CDR3 has 14 residues. Specimen: blood. This clonotype was obtained from a man aged 60 to 69 in good health. The rearrangement links TRBV10-1 to TRBJ2-2; D not resolved. DNA for the CDR3: TGCGCCAGCAGTGAGATCAGGAACACCGGGGAGCTGTTTTTT. It codes for CASSEIRNTGELFF.